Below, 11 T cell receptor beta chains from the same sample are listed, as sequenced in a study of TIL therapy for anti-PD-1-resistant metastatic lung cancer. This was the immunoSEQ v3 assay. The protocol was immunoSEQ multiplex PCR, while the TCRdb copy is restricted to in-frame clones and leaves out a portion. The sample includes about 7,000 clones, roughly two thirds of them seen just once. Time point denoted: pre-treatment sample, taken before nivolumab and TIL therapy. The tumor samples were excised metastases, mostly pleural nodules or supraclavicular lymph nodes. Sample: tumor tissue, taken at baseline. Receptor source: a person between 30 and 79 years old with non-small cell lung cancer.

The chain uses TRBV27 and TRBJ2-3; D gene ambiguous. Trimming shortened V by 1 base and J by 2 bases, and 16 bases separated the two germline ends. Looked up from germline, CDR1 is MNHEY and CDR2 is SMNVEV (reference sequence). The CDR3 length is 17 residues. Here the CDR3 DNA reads TGTGCCAGCAGTTTATTAGGCTCCGCTTTATCCACAGATACGCAGTATTTT. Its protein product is CASSLLGSALSTDTQYF.

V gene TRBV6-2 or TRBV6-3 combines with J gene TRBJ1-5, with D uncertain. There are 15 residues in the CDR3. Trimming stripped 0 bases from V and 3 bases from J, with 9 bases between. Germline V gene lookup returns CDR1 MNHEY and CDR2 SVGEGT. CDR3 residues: CASSYSTLINQPQHF. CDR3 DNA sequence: TGTGCCAGCAGTTACTCGACTTTGATCAATCAGCCCCAGCATTTT.

The CDR3 region has the DNA TGTGCCAGCGGCAAAGGGGGCGCAAACTATGGCTACACCTTC. The encoded protein is CASGKGGANYGYTF. The chain employs TRBV28 and TRBJ1-2; 7 bases are a match to TRBD1. Germline CDR1 MDHEN, CDR2 SYDVKM. V lost 8 bases, J lost 2 bases, and 8 bases stayed unmatched. The CDR3 is 14 amino acids.

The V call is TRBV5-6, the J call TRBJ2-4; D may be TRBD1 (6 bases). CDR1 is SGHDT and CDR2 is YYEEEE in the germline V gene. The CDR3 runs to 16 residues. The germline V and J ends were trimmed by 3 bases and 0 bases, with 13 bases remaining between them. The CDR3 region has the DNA TGTGCCAGCAGCTACCGACAGGCGGGAGCCAAAAACATTCAGTACTTC. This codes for CASSYRQAGAKNIQYF.

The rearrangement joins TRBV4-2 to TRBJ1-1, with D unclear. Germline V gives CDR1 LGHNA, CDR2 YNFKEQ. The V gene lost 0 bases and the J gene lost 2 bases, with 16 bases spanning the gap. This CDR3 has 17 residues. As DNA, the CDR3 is TGTGCCAGCAGCCAAGATGGCGCGCCAACACCTAACACTGAAGCTTTCTTT. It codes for CASSQDGAPTPNTEAFF.

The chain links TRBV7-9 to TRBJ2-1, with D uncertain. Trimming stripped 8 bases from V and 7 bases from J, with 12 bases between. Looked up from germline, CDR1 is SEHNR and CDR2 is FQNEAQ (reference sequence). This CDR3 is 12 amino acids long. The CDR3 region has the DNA TGTGCCAGCCTCGGCGTCGGGAATGAGCAGTTCTTC. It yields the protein CASLGVGNEQFF.

CDR3 protein: CASSLVKGDQPQHF. CDR3 DNA: TGTGCCAGCAGCTTAGTAAAGGGGGATCAGCCCCAGCATTTT. The V and J genes are TRBV7-6 and TRBJ1-5; TRBD1 is a possible D gene (6 bases). Trimming left V 1 base short and J 5 bases short, with 9 bases between. The CDR3 covers 14 residues. The germline gives CDR1 SGHVS, CDR2 FNYEAQ. The whole variable domain, remainder taken from reference TRBV7-6 and TRBJ1-5, is GAGVSQSPRYKVTKRGQDVALRCDPISGHVSLYWYRQALGQGPEFLTYFNYEAQQDKSGLPNDRFSAERPEGSISTLTIQRTEQRDSAMYRCASSLVKGDQPQHFGDGTRLSIL.

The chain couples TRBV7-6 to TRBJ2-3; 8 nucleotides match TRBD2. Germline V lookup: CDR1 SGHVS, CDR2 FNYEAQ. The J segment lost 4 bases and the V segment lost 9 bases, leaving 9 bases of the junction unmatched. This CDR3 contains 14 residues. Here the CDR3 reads CASSPSGPPDTQYF. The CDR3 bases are TGTGCCAGTTCCCCTAGCGGGCCCCCAGATACGCAGTATTTT.

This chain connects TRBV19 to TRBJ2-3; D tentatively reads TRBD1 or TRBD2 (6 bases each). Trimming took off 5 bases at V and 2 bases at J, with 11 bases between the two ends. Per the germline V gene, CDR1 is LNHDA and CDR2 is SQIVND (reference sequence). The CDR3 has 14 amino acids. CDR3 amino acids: CASSVGGHTDTQYF. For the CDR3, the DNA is TGTGCCAGTAGTGTAGGGGGGCACACAGATACGCAGTATTTT.

CDR3 amino acids: CASSLVGSYYNSPLHF. In DNA, the CDR3 is TGTGCCAGCAGCTTAGTTGGCAGCTATTATAATTCACCCCTCCACTTT. The rearrangement joins TRBV7-8 to TRBJ1-6; D call uncertain. Germline values: CDR1 SGHVS, CDR2 FQNEAQ. This CDR3 spans 16 amino acids. The germline V and J ends were trimmed by 1 base and 4 bases, with 11 bases remaining between them.

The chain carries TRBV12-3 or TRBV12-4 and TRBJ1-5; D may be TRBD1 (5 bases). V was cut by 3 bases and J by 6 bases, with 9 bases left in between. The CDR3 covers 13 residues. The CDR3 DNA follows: TGTGCCAGCAGTTTCGGGGGATTTCAGCCCCAGCATTTT. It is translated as CASSFGGFQPQHF.